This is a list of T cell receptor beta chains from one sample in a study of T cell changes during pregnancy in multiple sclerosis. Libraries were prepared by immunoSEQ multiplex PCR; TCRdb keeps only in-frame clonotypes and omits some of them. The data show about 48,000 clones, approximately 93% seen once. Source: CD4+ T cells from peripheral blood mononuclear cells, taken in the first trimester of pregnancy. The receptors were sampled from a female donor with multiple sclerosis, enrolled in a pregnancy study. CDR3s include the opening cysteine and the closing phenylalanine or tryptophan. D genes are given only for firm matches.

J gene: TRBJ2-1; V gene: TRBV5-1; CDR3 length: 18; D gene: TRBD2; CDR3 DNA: TGCGCCAGCAGCTCCAGGACTAGCGGGCTACCGGGTATCAATGAGCAGTTCTTC; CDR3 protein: CASSSRTSGLPGINEQFF
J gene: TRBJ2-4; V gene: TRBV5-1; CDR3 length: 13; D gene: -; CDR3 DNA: TGCGCCAGCAGCTTGGGGGGAGGAAACATTCAGTACTTC; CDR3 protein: CASSLGGGNIQYF
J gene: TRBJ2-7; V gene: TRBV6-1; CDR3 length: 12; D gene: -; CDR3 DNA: TGTGCCAGCAGTGTAGGGGGCTACGAGCAGTACTTC; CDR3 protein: CASSVGGYEQYF
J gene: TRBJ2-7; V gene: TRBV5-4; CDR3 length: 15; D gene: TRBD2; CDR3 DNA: TGTGCCAGCAGCTATAAAAGCGGGGGGACCTACGAGCAGTACTTC; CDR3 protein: CASSYKSGGTYEQYF
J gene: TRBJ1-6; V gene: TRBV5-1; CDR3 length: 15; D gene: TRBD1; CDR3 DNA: TGCGCCAGCCAAATCGCAGGGGGCTTCAACTCACCCCTCCACTTT; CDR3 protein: CASQIAGGFNSPLHF
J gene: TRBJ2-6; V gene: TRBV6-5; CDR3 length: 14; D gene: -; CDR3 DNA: TGTGCCAGCAGCCGGGGTGGCGGGGCCAACGTCCTGACTTTC; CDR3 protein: CASSRGGGANVLTF
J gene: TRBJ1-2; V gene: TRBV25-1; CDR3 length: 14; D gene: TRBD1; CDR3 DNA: TGTGCCAGCAGTGCATTGGGACAGCTCTATGGCTACACCTTC; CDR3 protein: CASSALGQLYGYTF
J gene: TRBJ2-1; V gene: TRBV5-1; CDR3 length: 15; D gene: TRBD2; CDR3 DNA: TGCGCCAGCAGCGTTAGCGGGGGAAACTACAATGAGCAGTTCTTC; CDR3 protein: CASSVSGGNYNEQFF
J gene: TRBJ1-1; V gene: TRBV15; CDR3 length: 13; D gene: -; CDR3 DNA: TGTGCCACCAGATCGGACATGAACACTGAAGCTTTCTTT; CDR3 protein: CATRSDMNTEAFF
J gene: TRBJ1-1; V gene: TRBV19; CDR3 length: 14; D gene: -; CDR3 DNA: TGTGCCAGTATAGTGGGCCGCAGAAGTACTGAAGCTTTCTTT; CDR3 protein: CASIVGRRSTEAFF
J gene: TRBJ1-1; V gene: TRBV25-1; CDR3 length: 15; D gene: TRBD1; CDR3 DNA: TGTGCCAGCAGTGAGGACAGGGTTGGAAACACTGAAGCTTTCTTT; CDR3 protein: CASSEDRVGNTEAFF
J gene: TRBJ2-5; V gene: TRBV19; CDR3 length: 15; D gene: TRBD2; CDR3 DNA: TGTGCCAGTAAGGAGCGGGGGGCCAGGCAAGAGACCCAGTACTTC; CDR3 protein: CASKERGARQETQYF
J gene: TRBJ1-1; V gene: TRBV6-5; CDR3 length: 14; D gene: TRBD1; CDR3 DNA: TGTGCCAGCAGTGCACTAACAGGGGGTACTGAAGCTTTCTTT; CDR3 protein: CASSALTGGTEAFF
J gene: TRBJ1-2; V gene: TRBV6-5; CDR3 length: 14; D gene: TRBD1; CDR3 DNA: TGTGCCAGCAGTTACTCGACAGGGGACTATGGCTACACCTTC; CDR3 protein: CASSYSTGDYGYTF
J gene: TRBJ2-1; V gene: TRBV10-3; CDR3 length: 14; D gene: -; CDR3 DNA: TGTGCCATCAGTGAGGGACAGCAATACAATGAGCAGTTCTTC; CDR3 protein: CAISEGQQYNEQFF
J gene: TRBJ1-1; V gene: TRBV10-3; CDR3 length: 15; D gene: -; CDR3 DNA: TGTGCCATCAGTGGCAGGACAGTTATGAACACTGAAGCTTTCTTT; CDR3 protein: CAISGRTVMNTEAFF